This is a list of T cell receptor beta chains from one sample in a study of T-cell reconstitution after alpha-beta-depleted transplantation in children. A single record per CDR3 protein comes from TCRdb applying MiXCR to the PCR reads. The table has about 340,000 distinct CDR3 sequences, less than 15% seen once; the top ten hold about 4%. This specimen was PBMCs, taken from the stem cell graft. These receptors all stem from a human donor who donated a stem cell graft to a child with Fanconi anemia. Each CDR3 is given with its conserved first and last residue. The order of the fields is CDR3 protein, CDR3 DNA, V gene, J gene, clone size, D gene. The D gene is left open where the match is weak. Expanded clones get a size class; other rows say once, few or many, or leave the size out.

CASSLEIVSHEQFF	TGCGCCAGCAGCTTGGAGATAGTCTCACATGAGCAGTTCTTC	TRBV5-1	TRBJ2-1	many	NA
CASSLRRFGDTQYF	TGTGCCAGCAGTTTGCGCAGGTTTGGAGATACGCAGTATTTT	TRBV27	TRBJ2-3	many	NA
CASSLGDLEGQPQHF	TGCGCCAGCAGCTTGGGAGATTTAGAAGGTCAGCCCCAGCATTTT	TRBV5-1	TRBJ1-5	NA	NA
CASSLPGTAPSTDTQYF	TGTGCCAGCAGTTTACCTGGGACAGCCCCTAGCACAGATACGCAGTATTTT	TRBV12-3/TRBV12-4	TRBJ2-3	NA	TRBD1
CAISETQGSSYEQYF	TGTGCCATCAGTGAGACCCAGGGGAGCTCCTACGAGCAGTACTTC	TRBV10-3	TRBJ2-7	few	NA
CASSLEGLVGAGYTF	TGTGCCAGCAGCTTAGAGGGGCTGGTAGGGGCCGGCTACACCTTC	TRBV7-9	TRBJ1-2	NA	NA
CSVSRDSPTEAFF	TGCAGCGTTTCACGGGACAGCCCCACTGAAGCTTTCTTT	TRBV29-1	TRBJ1-1	NA	TRBD1
CATRNFGARNQPQHF	TGTGCCACCAGAAATTTTGGCGCTCGGAATCAGCCCCAGCATTTT	TRBV15	TRBJ1-5	NA	NA
CASSLSTEEQYF	TGTGCCAGCAGTTTATCCACAGAAGAGCAGTACTTC	TRBV12-3/TRBV12-4	TRBJ2-7	NA	NA
CASSSDSGGEQFF	TGTGCCAGCAGTAGTGACAGCGGAGGTGAGCAGTTCTTC	TRBV2	TRBJ2-1	few	NA
CASSPVNEKLFF	TGTGCCAGCAGCCCGGTGAATGAAAAACTGTTTTTT	TRBV14	TRBJ1-4	NA	NA
CSAAGTSDQPQHF	TGCAGTGCTGCGGGGACTTCCGATCAGCCCCAGCATTTT	TRBV20-1	TRBJ1-5	NA	NA
CASKDGGKAIDEQFF	TGTGCCAGCAAAGACGGGGGTAAGGCGATCGATGAGCAGTTCTTC	TRBV2	TRBJ2-1	NA	NA
CASSLSGQRSSGNTIYF	TGCGCCAGCAGCTTATCGGGACAGAGAAGCTCTGGAAACACCATATATTTT	TRBV5-1	TRBJ1-3	NA	TRBD1
CASSPWGGDTQYF	TGTGCCAGCAGCCCCTGGGGCGGGGATACGCAGTATTTT	TRBV6-5	TRBJ2-3	many	NA
CASSFGRAYGYTF	TGTGCCAGCAGTTTCGGCAGGGCCTATGGCTACACCTTC	TRBV27	TRBJ1-2	few	NA
CASSVAGGPSQYF	TGTGCCAGCAGTGTTGCGGGAGGGCCCTCTCAGTACTTC	TRBV25-1	TRBJ2-4	NA	TRBD2
CSARWTGPYNEQFF	TGCAGTGCTAGATGGACGGGACCCTACAATGAGCAGTTCTTC	TRBV20-1	TRBJ2-1	once	NA
CASSFKDRNYGYTF	TGTGCCAGCAGCTTCAAGGACAGGAACTATGGCTACACCTTC	TRBV7-9	TRBJ1-2	few	TRBD1
CASSLGQGWLANTEAFF	TGTGCCAGCTCCCTCGGACAGGGGTGGCTTGCGAACACTGAAGCTTTCTTT	TRBV18	TRBJ1-1	NA	TRBD1
CASEHHNAGTEAFF	TGTGCCAGCGAGCACCACAACGCGGGCACTGAAGCTTTCTTT	TRBV28	TRBJ1-1	NA	NA
CASSNARGSYNEQFF	TGTGCCAGCAGCAACGCTAGAGGGAGCTACAATGAGCAGTTCTTC	TRBV5-6	TRBJ2-1	NA	NA
CASSARDRLNTF	TGTGCCAGCAGTGCCCGGGACAGACTAAACACCTTC	TRBV2	TRBJ1-2	few	TRBD1
CASSPDTSNSPLHF	TGTGCCAGCAGCCCGGACACTAGTAATTCACCCCTCCACTTT	TRBV9	TRBJ1-6	few	NA
CASSQELAGGIVGELFF	TGTGCCAGCAGTCAGGAACTGGCGGGGGGGATTGTCGGGGAGCTGTTTTTT	TRBV6-1	TRBJ2-2	once	TRBD2
CAISESRQSGGYTF	TGTGCCATCAGTGAGTCGCGACAGTCGGGTGGCTACACCTTC	TRBV10-3	TRBJ1-2	NA	NA
CASSRTSNEQFF	TGTGCCAGCTCTAGGACTAGCAATGAGCAGTTCTTC	TRBV6-2/TRBV6-3	TRBJ2-1	many	TRBD2
CAIGGSRATDTQYF	TGTGCCATCGGAGGAAGTAGAGCCACAGATACGCAGTATTTT	TRBV10-3	TRBJ2-3	few	NA
CASSRIWDRAHNEQYF	TGTGCCAGCAGCAGAATCTGGGACAGGGCGCATAACGAGCAGTACTTC	TRBV5-6	TRBJ2-7	many	TRBD1
CASSLPVTEAFF	TGTGCCAGCAGTCTCCCGGTCACTGAAGCTTTCTTT	TRBV28	TRBJ1-1	many	NA
CASSSPETGSNTGELFF	TGTGCCAGCAGCTCTCCCGAGACAGGGTCGAACACCGGGGAGCTGTTTTTT	TRBV11-3	TRBJ2-2	few	TRBD1
CASSILGTSNRYEQYF	TGTGCCAGCAGCATACTCGGGACATCAAATCGATACGAGCAGTACTTC	TRBV7-9	TRBJ2-7	NA	NA
CASSPTADNYGYTF	TGTGCCAGCAGCCCGACGGCGGATAACTATGGCTACACCTTC	TRBV7-9	TRBJ1-2	NA	NA